The 27 T cell receptor beta chains in this list originate from one sample, sequenced in a study of cytomegalovirus exposure and HLA in healthy donors. It was with 60 Vbeta and 13 Jbeta primers that the PCR ran. Some clones are missing from TCRdb's copy, which holds only in-frame ones; the method was immunoSEQ multiplex PCR. The table lists some 50,000 clones. Input material: PBMCs. Source of these receptors: a woman aged 35 to 49 in good health and CMV-seronegative.

V and J are TRBV19 and TRBJ2-7, with D unresolved. Germline V lookup: CDR1 LNHDA, CDR2 SQIVND (reference sequence). Trimming shortened V by 8 bases and J by 2 bases, and 13 bases separated the two germline ends. The CDR3 spans 13 residues. CDR3 loop: CASSLTLTYEQYF. For the CDR3, the DNA is TGTGCCAGTTCCCTGACTCTTACCTACGAGCAGTACTTC.

The rearrangement joins TRBV27 to TRBJ1-1; TRBD1 matches at 9 bases. The CDR3 is 15 amino acids. Germline V lookup: CDR1 MNHEY, CDR2 SMNVEV (reference sequence). The V and J ends lost 0 bases and 3 bases, in that order; junction bases with no gene match: 2. The CDR3 is CASSLSGTGYTEAFF. The CDR3 bases are TGTGCCAGCAGTTTATCCGGGACAGGGTACACTGAAGCTTTCTTT.

The chain joins TRBV7-8 to TRBJ2-1, with 7 bases that match TRBD1. The CDR3 is 17 amino acids. Germline V CDR1 and CDR2: SGHVS, FQNEAQ. V was pared by 5 bases and J by 0 bases, with 10 bases of the junction left unmatched. The CDR3 sequence: CASSRRQGVHSYNEQFF. DNA for the CDR3: TGTGCCAGCAGCCGCCGACAGGGTGTCCACTCCTACAATGAGCAGTTCTTC.

This rearrangement joins TRBV29-1 to TRBJ1-1, with 8 bases aligning to TRBD1. The germline CDR1 and CDR2 sequences are SQVTM and ANQGSEA. V lost 5 bases to trimming and J lost 1 base; unmatched junction nucleotides: 6. This CDR3 region has 14 residues. The CDR3 reads CSVSWTGQNTEAFF. The CDR3 region has the DNA TGCAGCGTTAGCTGGACAGGGCAGAACACTGAAGCTTTCTTT.

The chain combines TRBV7-7 with TRBJ2-2, with TRBD2 identical over 7 bases. CDR1 and CDR2 from the germline V gene are SSHAT and FNYEAQ (reference sequence). The V segment lost 1 base and the J segment 0 bases; nucleotides outside the gene matches: 2. The CDR3 contains 16 residues. The CDR3 DNA follows: TGTGCCAGCAGCTTAGATGCGGGGGCGAACACCGGGGAGCTGTTTTTT. Encoded protein: CASSLDAGANTGELFF.

The chain carries TRBV6-1 and TRBJ1-1; D unresolved. The CDR3 extends over 14 amino acids. Trimming stripped 5 bases from V and 1 base from J, with 11 bases between. Germline V gene sequence: CDR1 MNHNS, CDR2 SASEGT. This CDR3 is CASSLRGRNTEAFF. The CDR3 DNA follows: TGTGCCAGCAGTCTACGGGGAAGGAACACTGAAGCTTTCTTT.

The V gene is TRBV4-1, the J gene TRBJ2-7; possible D gene TRBD2, 5 bases. The V end was cut by 3 bases, the J end by 0 bases, with 21 bases between. The CDR3 is 18 amino acids. Germline lookup yields CDR1 MGHRA and CDR2 YSYEKL. In DNA form, the CDR3 reads TGCGCCAGCAGCCAGAGGGAGATCCGGGAAAGGGTCTCCTACGAGCAGTACTTC. Its translation: CASSQREIRERVSYEQYF.

The chain recombines TRBV7-9 with TRBJ1-1, with D tentatively TRBD1 (5 bases). Germline-derived CDR1 and CDR2 are SEHNR and FQNEAQ (reference sequence). V was cut by 2 bases and J by 0 bases, with 19 bases left in between. The CDR3 extends over 18 amino acids. In DNA, the CDR3 is TGTGCCAGCAGCTTATCCCCGATGTCGGACATCATGAACACTGAAGCTTTCTTT. It yields the protein CASSLSPMSDIMNTEAFF.

The DNA of the CDR3 is TGTGCCAGCAGCTTAGCCGGGACTAGCGGTTTTGAGCAGTTCTTC. Amino acids: CASSLAGTSGFEQFF. The V and J genes are TRBV7-9 and TRBJ2-1; 11 nucleotides align to TRBD2. The germline CDR1 and CDR2 sequences are SEHNR and FQNEAQ (reference sequence). The trim removed 0 bases at V and 9 bases at J, leaving 4 bases unmatched. CDR3 length: 15 amino acids.

This sequence joins TRBV19 and TRBJ1-5; 8 nucleotides agree with TRBD1. The CDR3 extends over 16 amino acids. V gave up 0 bases and J gave up 6 bases; unmatched junction bases: 7. Germline loops: CDR1 LNHDA, CDR2 SQIVND (reference sequence). The CDR3 DNA is TGTGCCAGTAGTATAGATATGCAGGGGGCGGGTCAGCCCCAGCATTTT. Encoded protein: CASSIDMQGAGQPQHF.

The chain has TRBV6-1 and TRBJ2-7; 9 nucleotides align to TRBD2. The trim removed 4 bases at V and 5 bases at J, leaving 9 bases unmatched. Per the germline V gene, CDR1 is MNHNS and CDR2 is SASEGT. CDR3 size: 15 residues. The CDR3 loop reads CASSVGLLAGNEQYF. The CDR3 DNA reads TGTGCCAGCAGTGTGGGTCTCCTAGCGGGAAACGAGCAGTACTTC.

The V and J genes are TRBV7-2 and TRBJ2-3; the D is unclear. The CDR3 covers 16 residues. Trimming cost V 5 bases and J 0 bases, with 15 bases left between them. Germline CDR1 is SGHTA and CDR2 is FQGNSA. The CDR3 sequence: CASSPRVPTSTDTQYF. The CDR3 nucleotides read TGTGCCAGCAGCCCCCGGGTACCCACTAGCACAGATACGCAGTATTTT.

This rearrangement joins TRBV5-1 to TRBJ1-2; TRBD1 matches 10 bases. This CDR3 region has 14 residues. Germline loops: CDR1 SGHRS, CDR2 YFSETQ. V trimming: 2 bases; J trimming: 8 bases; junction bases outside the gene matches: 6. CDR3 nucleotides: TGCGCCAGCAGCTTACCGGACAGGGGGAGCGGCTACACCTTC. Translated, it gives CASSLPDRGSGYTF.

The gene calls are TRBV5-6 and TRBJ1-1, with 8 bases lining up with TRBD1. V lost 4 bases, J lost 4 bases, and 12 bases stayed unmatched. This CDR3 spans 16 amino acids. Germline loops: CDR1 SGHDT, CDR2 YYEEEE. CDR3 amino acids: CASSTSDRGYATEAFF. The DNA for the CDR3 is TGTGCCAGCAGCACTAGTGACAGGGGATATGCCACTGAAGCTTTCTTT.

The chain carries TRBV25-1 and TRBJ2-2; 7 bases match TRBD2. CDR3 length equals 16 residues. CDR1 MGHDK and CDR2 SYGVNS come from the germline V gene. J lost 4 bases, V lost 3 bases, and 8 bases had no gene match. CDR3 loop: CASSDYGRSLTGELFF. The DNA for the CDR3 is TGTGCCAGCAGTGATTACGGGAGGTCCCTCACCGGGGAGCTGTTTTTT.

Comment on this clone: Sequence at one end of the junction differs from germline and may be a read error. The gene calls are TRBV5-1 and TRBJ1-1; D gene unclear. The CDR3 is 14 amino acids. Germline V CDR1 and CDR2: SGHRS, YFSETQ. The CDR3 bases are TGCGCCAGCAGATCCTACTCCGGGAACACTGAAGATTTCTTT. It specifies CASRSYSGNTEDFF.

The rearrangement links TRBV25-1 to TRBJ1-3; 7 nucleotides match TRBD1. V lost 2 bases, J lost 2 bases, and 0 bases stayed unmatched. CDR3 length: 14 residues. CDR1 and CDR2 from the germline V gene are MGHDK and SYGVNS. The CDR3 sequence is CASSETGAGNTIYF. Here the CDR3 DNA reads TGTGCCAGCAGTGAAACAGGGGCTGGAAACACCATATATTTT.

V gene TRBV7-9 combines with J gene TRBJ1-1, with TRBD1 matching over 10 bases. Germline CDR1 reads SEHNR; CDR2 reads FQNEAQ (reference sequence). V lost 5 bases and J lost 0; bases outside the gene matches: 12. The CDR3 has 18 amino acids. CDR3 protein: CASSNTGDRGSMNTEAFF. The CDR3 DNA follows: TGTGCCAGCAGCAACACCGGGGACAGGGGATCCATGAACACTGAAGCTTTCTTT.

The J gene is TRBJ2-7, the V gene TRBV6-5; TRBD2 matches at 10 bases. The CDR3 loop spans 14 amino acids. The J segment lost 2 bases and the V segment lost 3 bases, leaving 1 base of the junction unmatched. Germline-derived CDR1 and CDR2 are MNHEY and SVGAGI. CDR3 in amino acids: CASSYTSGTYEQYF. The CDR3 DNA sequence: TGTGCCAGCAGTTATACTAGCGGGACCTACGAGCAGTACTTC.

The chain links TRBV20-1 to TRBJ1-1, with no clear D. CDR3 length: 11 residues. V gave up 5 bases and J gave up 10 bases, with 14 bases separating them. Germline CDR1 DFQATT, CDR2 SNEGSKA (reference sequence). The CDR3 coding sequence is TGCAGTGCTGCTGACGGGGAGGGAGCTTTCTTT. Amino acids: CSAADGEGAFF.

The chain uses TRBV7-9 and TRBJ2-5; 7 bases are a match to TRBD1. Germline assignment: CDR1 SEHNR and CDR2 FQNEAQ (reference sequence). CDR3 length: 15 amino acids. V dropped 4 bases and J dropped 3; count of bases not matched to a gene: 8. CDR3 sequence: CASSSTTGWEETQYF. The DNA of the CDR3 is TGTGCCAGCAGCTCGACGACAGGGTGGGAAGAGACCCAGTACTTC.

The rearrangement joins TRBV28 to TRBJ2-3; possibly TRBD2 for D (6 bases). Trimming removed 10 bases at V and 1 base at J, with 9 bases between. This CDR3 is 12 amino acids long. The germline CDR1 and CDR2 sequences are MDHEN and SYDVKM. The CDR3 is CATSGGTDTQYF. The CDR3 coding sequence is TGTGCCACCTCGGGGGGCACAGATACGCAGTATTTT.

The chain couples TRBV28 to TRBJ1-1, with a possible D match to TRBD1 (6 bases). This CDR3 is built from 13 residues. Germline CDR1 reads MDHEN; CDR2 reads SYDVKM. V was clipped by 3 bases and J by 8 bases, with 13 bases between them. In DNA, the CDR3 is TGTGCCAGCAGTTTGGAAAGGACAGTCGAAGCTTTCTTT. Amino acids: CASSLERTVEAFF.

This chain uses TRBV7-6 with TRBJ2-1; 8 bases map to TRBD2. Trimming cost V 0 bases and J 7 bases; bases outside gene matches: 2. This CDR3 has 14 residues. CDR1 and CDR2 (germline): SGHVS, FNYEAQ. CDR3: CASSLASGTNEQFF. In DNA form, the CDR3 reads TGTGCCAGCAGCTTAGCTAGCGGGACTAATGAGCAGTTCTTC.

The chain is built from TRBV18 and TRBJ2-1; no clear D. Trimming left V 2 bases short and J 8 bases short, with 13 bases between. Germline V gene data show CDR1 as KGHSH and CDR2 as LQKENI. This CDR3 has 14 amino acids. DNA of the CDR3: TGTGCCAGCTCACCAAGCCCGGGTGTCGATGAGCAGTTCTTC. It is translated as CASSPSPGVDEQFF.

CDR3 nucleotides: TGCGCCAGCAGCCCTGGGACAGAGGGGGCGGGGATTCAGTACTTC. Amino acid sequence: CASSPGTEGAGIQYF. J is TRBJ2-4 and V is TRBV5-1, with a possible D match to TRBD1 (7 bases). V dropped 4 bases and J dropped 10 bases, with 21 bases sitting between them. CDR1 is SGHRS, CDR2 YFSETQ, per germline. The CDR3 extends over 15 amino acids.

This rearrangement joins TRBV5-1 to TRBJ1-4, with D possibly TRBD1 on 5 matching bases. V was clipped by 5 bases and J by 0 bases, with 17 bases between them. CDR3 length: 17 residues. CDR1 and CDR2 (germline): SGHRS, YFSETQ. The CDR3 DNA sequence: TGCGCCAGCAGACTGGGGCCGTTGATAGCAACTAATGAAAAACTGTTTTTT. Protein: CASRLGPLIATNEKLFF.